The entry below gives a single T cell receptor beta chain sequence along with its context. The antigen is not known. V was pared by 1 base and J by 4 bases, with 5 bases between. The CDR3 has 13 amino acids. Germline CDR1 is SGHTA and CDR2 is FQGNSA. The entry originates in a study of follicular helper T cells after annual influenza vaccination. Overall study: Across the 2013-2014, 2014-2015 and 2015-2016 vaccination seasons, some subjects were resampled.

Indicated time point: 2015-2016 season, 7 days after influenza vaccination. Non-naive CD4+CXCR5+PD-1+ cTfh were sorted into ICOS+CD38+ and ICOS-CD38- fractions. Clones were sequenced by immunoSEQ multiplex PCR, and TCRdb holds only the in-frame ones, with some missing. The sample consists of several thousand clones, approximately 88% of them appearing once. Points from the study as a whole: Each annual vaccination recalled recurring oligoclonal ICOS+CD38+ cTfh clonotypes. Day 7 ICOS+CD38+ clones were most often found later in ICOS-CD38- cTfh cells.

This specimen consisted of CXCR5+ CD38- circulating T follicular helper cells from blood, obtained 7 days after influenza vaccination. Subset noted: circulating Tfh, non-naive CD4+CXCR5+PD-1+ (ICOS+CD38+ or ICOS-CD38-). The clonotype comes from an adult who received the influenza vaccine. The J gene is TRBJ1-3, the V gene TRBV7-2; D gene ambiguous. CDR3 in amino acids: CASSLGGGNTIYF. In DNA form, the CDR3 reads TGTGCCAGCAGCTTAGGAGGAGGAAACACCATATATTTT.